These 27 T cell receptor beta chains originate from one sample sequenced in a study of CD8 T cells in ankylosing spondylitis. TCRdb recomputed calls from the 5' RACE reads with MiXCR, one row per CDR3 protein. The top ten hold roughly 9.5% of the sample, which has 250,000 to 400,000 distinct CDR3 sequences, roughly 10% seen once. Sequenced input: blood, either unsorted or a sorted T cell fraction (not recorded which). The receptor source for this set is a female donor with ankylosing spondylitis or in good health (not recorded which).

This clonotype was seen many times. The chain links TRBV7-2 to TRBJ2-3; the D is unclear. The CDR3 has 15 amino acids. CDR1 SGHTA and CDR2 FQGNSA come from the germline V gene. Trimming pared 5 bases from V and 1 base from J, leaving 13 bases between. The CDR3 is CASSLFIRGTDTQYF. The DNA for the CDR3 is TGTGCCAGCAGCCTTTTCATTCGCGGCACAGATACGCAGTATTTT.

This clonotype was counted ten times or more. The gene calls are TRBV5-1 and TRBJ2-7; TRBD2 matches at 16 bases. This CDR3 is 18 amino acids long. CDR1 SGHRS and CDR2 YFSETQ come from the germline V gene. Germline trimming cut 1 base from V and 5 bases from J; bases unmatched to any gene: 9. This CDR3 is CASSLTPGTSGGVHEQYF. DNA for the CDR3: TGCGCCAGCAGCTTGACCCCCGGGACTAGCGGGGGGGTCCACGAGCAGTACTTC.

The chain uses TRBV20-1 and TRBJ2-2; 8 bases line up with TRBD1. Germline assignment: CDR1 DFQATT and CDR2 SNEGSKA (reference sequence). J lost 4 bases, V lost 5 bases, and 12 bases had no gene match. The CDR3 extends over 16 amino acids. In DNA form, the CDR3 reads TGCAGTGCTCGCAGACCGACAGGGGCGGGCACCGGGGAGCTGTTTTTT. The encoded protein is CSARRPTGAGTGELFF.

This clonotype was seen at least ten times. The V call is TRBV4-2, the J call TRBJ2-4; D is unresolved. Germline CDR1 LGHNA, CDR2 YNFKEQ. V was pared by 0 bases and J by 6 bases, with 12 bases between. The CDR3 spans 15 residues. The CDR3 DNA is TGTGCCAGCAGCCAAGAGGTCGGCCAGAGAAACATTCAGTACTTC. The encoded protein is CASSQEVGQRNIQYF.

This clonotype came up a few times. The rearrangement links TRBV12-3 or TRBV12-4 to TRBJ2-2; D is perhaps TRBD1 (6 bases). Trimming shortened V by 8 bases and J by 5 bases, and 15 bases separated the two germline ends. The CDR3 is 14 residues long. CDR3 nucleotides: TGTGCCAGCGTACAGGGATTAGGAACCGGGGAGCTGTTTTTT. It yields the protein CASVQGLGTGELFF.

The genes are TRBV7-2 and TRBJ2-1, with 7 nucleotides matching TRBD2. V lost 1 base and J lost 2; bases outside the gene matches: 2. In germline, CDR1 is SGHTA, CDR2 FQGNSA. This CDR3 is built from 15 residues. CDR3 coding DNA: TGTGCCAGCAGCTTAGTCCGGGGGGCCTACAATGAGCAGTTCTTC. It encodes CASSLVRGAYNEQFF.

This clonotype was seen a handful of times. The chain combines TRBV7-2 with TRBJ2-2; a possible D gene is TRBD2 (5 bases). Trimming took off 2 bases at V and 6 bases at J, with 10 bases between the two ends. Germline CDR1 SGHTA, CDR2 FQGNSA. The CDR3 runs to 14 residues. CDR3 residues: CASSLSGGAGELFF. CDR3 in DNA: TGTGCCAGCAGCTTATCAGGAGGAGCCGGGGAGCTGTTTTTT.

This clonotype was detected a few times. V gene TRBV20-1 combines with J gene TRBJ2-7; maybe TRBD2 (5 bases). V shed 7 bases and J shed 0 bases, with 13 bases lying between them. This CDR3 comprises 13 residues. CDR1 is DFQATT and CDR2 is SNEGSKA in the germline V gene (reference sequence). The CDR3 sequence is CSGGGPSSYEQYF. As DNA, the CDR3 is TGCAGTGGTGGCGGGCCCAGCTCCTACGAGCAGTACTTC.

This clonotype was seen many times. The CDR3: CSAVPGPYNSPLHF. The CDR3 DNA reads TGCAGTGCAGTGCCGGGACCGTATAATTCACCCCTCCACTTT. V gene TRBV20-1 combines with J gene TRBJ1-6; D might be TRBD1 (5 bases). CDR3 length: 14 residues. Germline lookup yields CDR1 DFQATT and CDR2 SNEGSKA (reference sequence). Trimming cost V 6 bases and J 4 bases, with 13 bases left between them.

The CDR3 reads CASSLVYGARTDTQYF. The CDR3 bases are TGTGCCAGCAGTTTAGTTTACGGAGCTAGGACAGATACGCAGTATTTT. The chain carries TRBV28 and TRBJ2-3; no firm D call. CDR1 MDHEN and CDR2 SYDVKM come from the germline V gene. Trimming stripped 2 bases from V and 3 bases from J, with 15 bases between. The CDR3 length is 16 residues.

The chain has TRBV9 and TRBJ1-1; D is undetermined. CDR3 size: 15 residues. CDR1 SGDLS and CDR2 YYNGEE come from the germline V gene. V was pared by 2 bases and J by 4 bases, with 15 bases between. The CDR3 sequence is CASSVGSSYPTEAFF. CDR3 in DNA: TGTGCCAGCAGCGTCGGTTCCAGCTACCCCACTGAAGCTTTCTTT.

The genes are TRBV14 and TRBJ2-7; 8 nucleotides line up with TRBD1. V shed 1 base and J 5 bases; nucleotides not matched to a gene: 4. Per the germline V gene, CDR1 is SGHDN and CDR2 is FVKESK. The CDR3 has 14 residues. The CDR3 DNA follows: TGTGCCAGCAGCCAAGTGGCAGGGGGCCACGAGCAGTACTTC. Encoded protein: CASSQVAGGHEQYF.

The gene calls are TRBV5-1 and TRBJ2-7, with D possibly being TRBD1 (6 bases). Germline CDR1 and CDR2: SGHRS and YFSETQ. Trimming cost V 5 bases and J 3 bases, with 15 bases left between them. The CDR3 runs 14 residues. The CDR3 nucleotides read TGCGCCAGCAGGGGGGACCAGGGGAACTACGAGCAGTACTTC. Its protein is CASRGDQGNYEQYF.

This clonotype was observed many times. The genes are TRBV12-3 or TRBV12-4 and TRBJ2-7; a weak D match, TRBD1 (5 bases). Trimming removed 6 bases at V and 6 bases at J, with 12 bases between. The CDR3 totals 12 residues. The CDR3 is CASSRDPTEQYF. In nucleotides, the CDR3 is TGTGCCAGCAGCAGGGATCCAACCGAGCAGTACTTC.

As to this clonotype: A much bigger clone sits one base away, suggesting this may be a read error. The J gene is TRBJ1-3, the V gene TRBV28; no clear D. CDR3 length: 14 amino acids. Germline V gene data show CDR1 as MDHEN and CDR2 as SYDVKM. V was trimmed by 9 bases and J by 3 bases, leaving 15 bases between them. CDR3 in amino acids: CARSPNFLGNTIYF. For the CDR3, the DNA is TGTGCCAGGAGTCCTAACTTTCTTGGAAACACCATATATTTT.

In its sample, this clonotype was seen many times. The rearrangement uses TRBV4-3 and TRBJ2-7, with 7 bases aligning to TRBD1. The V gene end was trimmed by 0 bases and the J gene end by 2 bases; junction bases not matched to a gene: 7. This CDR3 has 16 residues. Germline CDR1 LGHNA, CDR2 YSLEER. The CDR3 DNA sequence: TGCGCCAGCAGCCAAGATGCGACAGGGACAACCTACGAGCAGTACTTC. Amino acids: CASSQDATGTTYEQYF.

V usage is TRBV4-2 and J usage is TRBJ2-5; D is unresolved. The germline gives CDR1 LGHNA, CDR2 YNFKEQ. This CDR3 region has 13 residues. The V end was cut by 0 bases, the J end by 5 bases, with 7 bases between. CDR3 loop: CASSQETVETQYF. In DNA form, the CDR3 reads TGTGCCAGCAGCCAAGAAACAGTGGAGACCCAGTACTTC.

With respect to this clonotype: A single base separates this from a much larger clone, so it may be a read error. The chain has TRBV11-1 and TRBJ2-2, with 11 bases matching TRBD1. Germline CDR1 is SGHAT and CDR2 is FQDESV (reference sequence). This CDR3 is built from 15 residues. V dropped 9 bases and J dropped 5; count of bases not matched to a gene: 8. The CDR3 coding sequence is TGTGCCAGTCGAGGACAGGGGGCATGGACCGGGGAGCTGTTTTTT. This codes for CASRGQGAWTGELFF.

The V call is TRBV9, the J call TRBJ2-6, with D perhaps matching TRBD1 (5 bases). V dropped 0 bases and J dropped 2 bases, with 6 bases sitting between them. Germline loops: CDR1 SGDLS, CDR2 YYNGEE. The CDR3 extends over 15 amino acids. The CDR3 sequence: CASSVGRAGANVLTF. CDR3 sequence (DNA): TGTGCCAGCAGCGTAGGCAGGGCTGGGGCCAACGTCCTGACTTTC.

This clonotype was found a few times. The chain combines TRBV12-3 or TRBV12-4 with TRBJ2-2; TRBD2 agrees at 8 bases. CDR3 length: 14 amino acids. Trimming cost V 6 bases and J 6 bases; bases outside gene matches: 6. The CDR3: CASSRAGAAGELFF. The CDR3 nucleotides are TGTGCCAGCAGCCGAGCGGGAGCGGCCGGGGAGCTGTTTTTT.

This clonotype was observed a few times. V gene TRBV7-9 combines with J gene TRBJ1-2; weak D call: TRBD1 (6 bases). With 0 bases removed from V and 6 bases from J, the gap between germline ends came to 17 bases. Germline V lookup: CDR1 SEHNR, CDR2 FQNEAQ (reference sequence). This CDR3 has 16 amino acids. This CDR3 reads CASSLAYRDQEDGYTF. CDR3 DNA sequence: TGTGCCAGCAGCTTAGCATACAGGGACCAAGAGGATGGCTACACCTTC. The full variable domain, rest sourced from reference TRBV7-9 and TRBJ1-2, is DTGVSQNPRHKITKRGQNVTFRCDPISEHNRLYWYRQTLGQGPEFLTYFQNEAQLEKSRLLSDRFSAERPKGSFSTLEIQRTEQGDSAMYLCASSLAYRDQEDGYTFGSGTRLTVV.

This clonotype showed up many times. V usage is TRBV7-8 and J usage is TRBJ2-7; D call uncertain. The CDR3 has 16 amino acids. The germline V gene encodes CDR1 SGHVS and CDR2 FQNEAQ. V lost 3 bases and J lost 6, with 21 bases in between. The CDR3 sequence is CASSFIKSVGLGEQYF. CDR3 nucleotide sequence: TGTGCCAGCAGCTTCATTAAATCGGTAGGGCTAGGCGAGCAGTACTTC.

A few counts support this clonotype. The genes are TRBV5-5 and TRBJ2-1; D might be TRBD1 or TRBD2, each matching 5 bases. The CDR3 has 15 amino acids. Germline V gives CDR1 SGHKS, CDR2 YYEKEE (reference sequence). The germline V and J ends were trimmed by 2 bases and 0 bases, with 9 bases remaining between them. The CDR3 DNA reads as TGTGCCAGCAGCTTATATGGGGGCTCCTACAATGAGCAGTTCTTC. This gives the protein CASSLYGGSYNEQFF.

This sequence joins TRBV6-1 and TRBJ2-3; 7 nucleotides agree with TRBD2. The CDR3 sequence is 14 residues long. The germline V gene encodes CDR1 MNHNS and CDR2 SASEGT. Germline trimming cut 11 bases from V and 2 bases from J; bases unmatched to any gene: 10. DNA of the CDR3: TGTGCCTGTAGAGGCGGGGGAAACACAGATACGCAGTATTTT. Its translation is CACRGGGNTDTQYF.

The sample holds a few counts of this clonotype. V is TRBV7-2 and J is TRBJ2-7; D possibly corresponds to TRBD2 (5 bases). V shed 5 bases and J shed 4 bases, with 12 bases lying between them. This CDR3 is 13 amino acids long. CDR1 is SGHTA and CDR2 is FQGNSA in the germline V gene. CDR3 sequence (DNA): TGTGCCAGCAGCCAAGGAGGAGGTTACGAGCAGTACTTC. Its translation: CASSQGGGYEQYF.

This clonotype was counted a few times. The chain has TRBV7-2 and TRBJ2-7; D is perhaps TRBD1 (7 bases). Trimming removed 3 bases from V and 3 bases from J, with 9 bases in between. Germline CDR1 is SGHTA and CDR2 is FQGNSA. The CDR3 spans 13 residues. CDR3 DNA: TGTGCCAGCAGCTTTCAGGGGGGCTACGAGCAGTACTTC. As protein: CASSFQGGYEQYF.

In its sample, this clonotype was seen many times. This rearrangement joins TRBV20-1 to TRBJ1-2; D uncertain. The CDR3 sequence is 11 residues long. Germline assignment: CDR1 DFQATT and CDR2 SNEGSKA (reference sequence). CDR3 in DNA: TGCACCACCCCGGACCTCTATGGCTACACCTTC. Amino acid sequence: CTTPDLYGYTF.